The next 10 T cell receptor beta chains were all read from a single sample in a study of beta chain features in type 1 diabetes. For these TCRs, the target antigens are not known. Study conclusions and caveats: TCRB CDR3s were moderately but significantly shorter in Type 1 diabetes patients in all four CD4+ subsets.

Expressed TCRB transcripts were sequenced because the entire RNA isolate underwent reverse transcription. TCRdb's table, derived via immunoSEQ multiplex PCR, lists solely in-frame clones and lacks some. The sample lists 300,000 to 400,000 clones, roughly 8.8% occurring once. The specimen sequenced was central memory CD4+ T cells from blood. The source is a man in his thirties or forties with type 1 diabetes.

This clone was counted a few times. The J gene is TRBJ2-3, the V gene TRBV29-1; D is perhaps TRBD2 (5 bases). The V gene lost 5 bases and the J gene lost 0 bases, with 9 bases spanning the gap. Germline V lookup: CDR1 SQVTM, CDR2 ANQGSEA. The CDR3 is made up of 13 amino acids. CDR3 DNA sequence: TGCAGCGTTCGGAGGACTAGCACAGATACGCAGTATTTT. It encodes CSVRRTSTDTQYF.

V is TRBV30 and J is TRBJ2-3, with D perhaps matching TRBD2 (5 bases). V lost 1 base to trimming and J lost 6 bases, with 11 bases between them. CDR3 length: 13 residues. Per germline, CDR1 GTSNPN and CDR2 SVGIG (reference sequence). The CDR3 spells CAWSADGEDTQYF. The CDR3 nucleotides are TGTGCCTGGAGTGCCGACGGGGAGGATACGCAGTATTTT.

This chain connects TRBV14 to TRBJ1-2; D is unresolved. The CDR3 runs to 15 residues. Germline CDR1 is SGHDN and CDR2 is FVKESK. V was pared by 2 bases and J by 4 bases, with 14 bases between. CDR3 coding DNA: TGTGCCAGCAGCCAAATGGGGAACACCCTCTATGGCTACACCTTC. It specifies CASSQMGNTLYGYTF.

The chain joins TRBV6-1 to TRBJ2-1, with D possibly TRBD1 on 5 matching bases. This CDR3 contains 14 residues. Germline V gene sequence: CDR1 MNHNS, CDR2 SASEGT. Trimming stripped 3 bases from V and 9 bases from J, with 15 bases between. CDR3 bases: TGTGCCAGCAGTGATAGGCAGGGCGAGAGTGAGCAGTTCTTC. Translating it yields CASSDRQGESEQFF.

This clone was seen more than once but under ten times. The chain is built from TRBV27 and TRBJ1-1, with a tentative D call TRBD1 (5 bases). CDR1 is MNHEY, CDR2 SMNVEV, per germline (reference sequence). The CDR3 is made up of 16 amino acids. Trimming removed 5 bases from V and 1 base from J, with 17 bases in between. The CDR3 DNA reads as TGTGCCAGCAGTCCCCTATCGGGACTCAAGAACACTGAAGCTTTCTTT. Translation: CASSPLSGLKNTEAFF.

This clone showed up just a few times. V usage is TRBV5-4 and J usage is TRBJ1-4; 7 bases agree with TRBD1. The germline V gene has CDR1 SGHNT and CDR2 YYREEE (reference sequence). V shed 4 bases, J shed 8 bases, and the junction held 14 bases outside the gene matches. The CDR3 runs 16 residues. The CDR3: CASSLTTGTREEKLFF. The CDR3, as DNA: TGTGCCAGCAGCCTTACGACAGGGACAAGGGAGGAAAAACTGTTTTTT.

This chain links TRBV10-3 with TRBJ2-1, with 9 nucleotides matching TRBD1. V was clipped by 4 bases and J by 10 bases; unmatched bases: 5. CDR1 and CDR2 (germline): ENHRY, SYGVKD. The CDR3 is made up of 13 amino acids. In DNA, the CDR3 is TGTGCCATCAGTGTAATCGGGACAGGGGAGCAGTTCTTC. Protein: CAISVIGTGEQFF.

The sample holds a few counts of this clone. The chain has TRBV23-1 and TRBJ1-6; D not resolved. TRBV23-1 is an open reading frame, and its role is uncertain. The CDR3 sequence is 15 residues long. V was shortened by 0 bases and J by 5 bases, with 8 bases between the two germline ends. Here the CDR3 DNA reads TGCGCCAGCAGTCAATCCGGCACTGATAATTCACCCCTCCACTTT. Translation: CASSQSGTDNSPLHF.

The CDR3 region is CASSLDPLDTEAFF. For the CDR3, the DNA is TGTGCCAGCAGCTTGGACCCCTTGGACACTGAAGCTTTCTTT. This chain links TRBV5-6 with TRBJ1-1, with D uncertain. Germline loops: CDR1 SGHDT, CDR2 YYEEEE. Trimming shortened V by 0 bases and J by 3 bases, and 9 bases separated the two germline ends. CDR3 length equals 14 residues.

This clone was found a few times. This chain links TRBV7-2 with TRBJ2-7, with D unclear. This CDR3 is 11 amino acids long. Germline V gene sequence: CDR1 SGHTA, CDR2 FQGNSA. Trimming left V 6 bases short and J 6 bases short, with 9 bases between. CDR3 DNA: TGTGCCAGCAGTTTTCTCGTCGAGCAGTACTTC. As protein: CASSFLVEQYF.